Below are 8 T cell receptor beta chains sequenced from a single sample in a study of blood T cell repertoires in COVID-19. Repertoires were generated with immunoSEQ multiplex PCR, while TCRdb's copy carries only in-frame clones and drops some. The data show 100,000 or so clones, 84% seen once. Sequenced sample: peripheral blood. These receptors were taken from a human donor in a cohort sampled during active COVID-19.

The chain has TRBV7-9 and TRBJ1-1; 7 nucleotides match TRBD1. Per the germline V gene, CDR1 is SEHNR and CDR2 is FQNEAQ (reference sequence). The CDR3 sequence is 14 residues long. J gave up 5 bases and V 3 bases, and 6 bases lay outside the gene matches. CDR3 sequence reads: CASSLTGRRTEAFF. The CDR3 DNA sequence: TGTGCCAGCAGCTTGACAGGGCGGAGGACTGAAGCTTTCTTT.

As to this clone: One end of the junction varies from germline; a read error may be responsible. The CDR3 protein is CASSPWVGTSGGLGVF. DNA for the CDR3: TGTGCCAGCAGCCCCTGGGTCGGGACTAGCGGGGGCCTCGGCGTTTTT. The rearrangement joins TRBV11-2 to TRBJ2-3; 14 bases agree with TRBD2. This CDR3 spans 16 amino acids. In germline, CDR1 is SGHAT, CDR2 FQNNGV.

The chain uses TRBV3-1 (or the pseudogene TRBV3-2) and TRBJ2-3; TRBD2 matches 11 bases. The trim removed 4 bases at V and 6 bases at J, leaving 3 bases unmatched. CDR3 length: 14 residues. Per the germline V gene, CDR1 is LGHDT and CDR2 is YNNKEL (reference sequence). For the CDR3, the DNA is TGTGCCAGCAGCCTAGCGGGGGGGCCGGATACGCAGTATTTT. Its translation: CASSLAGGPDTQYF.

V and J are TRBV4-1 and TRBJ1-2; TRBD1 agrees at 8 bases. The germline V gene has CDR1 MGHRA and CDR2 YSYEKL. This CDR3 has 17 residues. After removal of 1 base from V and 6 bases from J, the junction contained 13 bases not matched to a gene. CDR3 DNA: TGCGCCAGCAGCCAAGGGCCGAACAGGGGACAGGCGGATGGCTACACCTTC. This sequence encodes CASSQGPNRGQADGYTF.

This clone has just one count. The V gene is TRBV11-3, the J gene TRBJ1-1; possibly TRBD1 for D (6 bases). The V and J ends lost 1 base and 0 bases respectively, with 12 bases between them. The CDR3 extends over 16 amino acids. CDR1 and CDR2 (germline): SGHNT, YENEEA. The DNA for the CDR3 is TGTGCCAGCAGCTTAGCGAACAGGGCGATGAACACTGAAGCTTTCTTT. It codes for CASSLANRAMNTEAFF.

The genes are TRBV4-1 and TRBJ2-2, with a tentative D call TRBD1 (6 bases). V was clipped by 5 bases and J by 6 bases, with 19 bases between them. This CDR3 contains 16 residues. CDR1 and CDR2 from the germline V gene are MGHRA and YSYEKL. This chain's CDR3 is CASSKPRAGAAGELFF. The CDR3 nucleotides read TGCGCCAGCAGCAAGCCCCGGGCAGGGGCCGCCGGGGAGCTGTTTTTT.

The chain combines TRBV4-2 with TRBJ2-3; TRBD1 is a possible D gene (6 bases). CDR1 LGHNA and CDR2 YNFKEQ come from the germline V gene. The V end was cut by 7 bases, the J end by 2 bases, with 19 bases between. CDR3 size: 16 residues. The DNA for the CDR3 is TGTGCCAGCAACGAAGCCCCAGGACAGAACACAGATACGCAGTATTTT. Translated: CASNEAPGQNTDTQYF.

The J gene is TRBJ2-1, the V gene TRBV13, with 10 positions matching TRBD2. Germline trimming cut 7 bases from V and 7 bases from J; bases unmatched to any gene: 13. Per germline, CDR1 PRHDT and CDR2 FYEKMQ (reference sequence). CDR3 size: 16 residues. DNA of the CDR3: TGTGCCAGCAACCTAGCGGGGGCAGCTTTTAGGAATGAGCAGTTCTTC. It codes for CASNLAGAAFRNEQFF. Based on the CDR3 plus reference TRBV13 and TRBJ2-1, the full variable domain is AAGVIQSPRHLIKEKRETATLKCYPIPRHDTVYWYQQGPGQDPQFLISFYEKMQSDKGSIPDRFSAQQFSDYHSELNMSSLELGDSALYFCASNLAGAAFRNEQFFGPGTRLTVL.